The next 25 T cell receptor beta chains were all read from a single sample in a study of Graves' ophthalmopathy and Graves' hyperthyroidism. The sequenced template was RNA, covering the TCR beta CDR3 region. HTBI primers were employed in first-round RT-PCR, then a second-round multiplex PCR followed. TCRdb re-called the multiplex PCR reads with MiXCR, one entry per CDR3 protein. This table holds around 1.1 million distinct CDR3 sequences, roughly two fifths found once. The source material was peripheral blood or thyroid tissue (not recorded which). The receptors were gathered from an adult man with Graves' hyperthyroidism.

For the CDR3, the DNA is TGTGCCAGCAGTGAAGAAGAAGGGGCGACCCAGTACTTC. Its protein is CASSEEEGATQYF. This chain uses TRBV2 with TRBJ2-5; D possibly corresponds to TRBD1 (5 bases). The CDR3 spans 13 residues. With 1 base removed from V and 7 bases from J, the gap between germline ends came to 10 bases. Germline assignment: CDR1 SNHLY and CDR2 FYNNEI.

This clonotype was counted at least ten times. The rearrangement uses TRBV10-3 and TRBJ2-7; D gene unclear. Trimming pared 0 bases from V and 1 base from J, leaving 13 bases between. This CDR3 is built from 16 residues. The V gene's germline CDR1 is ENHRY and CDR2 SYGVKD. The CDR3 nucleotides are TGTGCCATCAGTGAGTCGAAGGCAAGGAATTCCTACGAGCAGTACTTC. Protein: CAISESKARNSYEQYF.

The V gene is TRBV29-1, the J gene TRBJ1-5; 7 bases map to TRBD1. This CDR3 region has 13 residues. Germline V gives CDR1 SQVTM, CDR2 ANQGSEA. J gave up 5 bases and V 4 bases, and 5 bases lay outside the gene matches. CDR3 DNA: TGCAGCGTTGCCCAGGGGGAATATCAGCCCCAGCATTTT. Protein: CSVAQGEYQPQHF.

The table lists this clonotype with a few counts. The chain links TRBV7-9 to TRBJ2-7, with 7 bases lining up with TRBD1. V shed 3 bases and J 1 base; nucleotides not matched to a gene: 12. The CDR3 covers 17 residues. Germline loops: CDR1 SEHNR, CDR2 FQNEAQ (reference sequence). CDR3 residues: CASSFKPGQSSSYEQYF. CDR3 DNA sequence: TGTGCCAGCAGCTTTAAACCGGGACAGTCTTCGTCCTACGAGCAGTACTTC.

The table lists this clonotype with a count of one. This may come from a read error, since a much larger clone is one base off. The chain has TRBV25-1 and TRBJ2-7; either TRBD1 or TRBD2 may fit D (6 bases each). Trimming took 6 bases from V and 2 from J, leaving 14 bases between them. The length of the CDR3 is 14 residues. CDR1 is MGHDK, CDR2 SYGVNS, per germline. As DNA, the CDR3 is TGTGCCAGCAGCCGAGAGGGGGGCCCCTACGAGCAGTACTTC. It encodes CASSREGGPYEQYF.

V gene TRBV7-9 combines with J gene TRBJ2-7; the D gene is possibly TRBD1 (5 bases). V lost 1 base and J 0 bases, leaving 7 bases between the germline ends. The CDR3 is 14 amino acids. Germline V gene data show CDR1 as SEHNR and CDR2 as FQNEAQ (reference sequence). The DNA of the CDR3 is TGTGCCAGCAGCTTAGAGACAGCCTCCTACGAGCAGTACTTC. Translated, it gives CASSLETASYEQYF.

As regards this clonotype: A much bigger clone sits one base away, suggesting this may be a read error. The chain couples TRBV25-1 to TRBJ1-5; D remains unclear. V was shortened by 7 bases and J by 6 bases, with 10 bases between the two germline ends. Looked up from germline, CDR1 is MGHDK and CDR2 is SYGVNS. This CDR3 has 12 residues. CDR3 bases: TGTGCCAGCACGGGTTTCGGTCAGCCCCAGCATTTT. Translating gives CASTGFGQPQHF.

This clonotype was detected once. The DNA is omitted, as the CDR3 cannot be located on it reliably, and the CDR3 follows TCRdb's listing. The chain combines TRBV25-1 with TRBJ1-5. A total of 19 residues make up the CDR3, ends included. Germline CDR1 is MGHDK and CDR2 is SYGVNS. CDR3 residues: CDSSIYLCSVGGRDQPQHF.

This clonotype was counted only a few times. The CDR3 protein is CASSLLLVGEQYF. The DNA of the CDR3 is TGTGCCAGCAGCTTACTATTGGTAGGCGAGCAGTACTTC. V and J are TRBV5-8 and TRBJ2-7; D call uncertain. Per germline, CDR1 SGHTS and CDR2 YDEGEE. Trimming cost V 2 bases and J 6 bases, with 12 bases left between them. This CDR3 has 13 amino acids.

The table lists this clonotype with many counts. The chain is built from TRBV20-1 and TRBJ2-7, with 10 bases lining up with TRBD2. The germline V gene encodes CDR1 DFQATT and CDR2 SNEGSKA (reference sequence). The CDR3 sequence is 16 residues long. The trim removed 6 bases at V and 0 bases at J, leaving 11 bases unmatched. In DNA form, the CDR3 reads TGCAGTGCGAGGGGACTAGCGTATCCTGACTCCTACGAGCAGTACTTC. Protein product: CSARGLAYPDSYEQYF.

Regarding this clonotype: Lacking the conserved final phenylalanine or tryptophan, this CDR3 likely reflects a read error. This chain uses TRBV3-1 with TRBJ1-5; D might be TRBD1 (6 bases). Germline assignment: CDR1 LGHDT and CDR2 YNNKEL (reference sequence). The CDR3 is 13 amino acids. Trimming pared 4 bases from V and 5 bases from J, leaving 9 bases between. The CDR3 here is CASSPPGDQPQHL. For the CDR3, the DNA is TGTGCCAGCAGCCCCCCAGGGGATCAGCCCCAGCATCTT.

Only a few counts were recorded for this clonotype. The rearrangement links TRBV7-2 to TRBJ2-7; the D gene is possibly TRBD2 (6 bases). CDR1 and CDR2 from the germline V gene are SGHTA and FQGNSA. V was pared by 4 bases and J by 2 bases, with 12 bases between. CDR3 length: 14 amino acids. Written as DNA, the CDR3 is TGTGCCAGCAGCTGGGGTAGCGGCACCTACGAGCAGTACTTC. This encodes CASSWGSGTYEQYF.

This sequence joins TRBV28 and TRBJ2-7, with D possibly being TRBD2 (5 bases). CDR3 length: 15 amino acids. Germline assignment: CDR1 MDHEN and CDR2 SYDVKM. Trimming cost V 1 base and J 0 bases, with 10 bases left between them. The CDR3 spells CASSLFTSGSYEQYF. CDR3 nucleotide sequence: TGTGCCAGCAGTTTATTCACGAGCGGCTCCTACGAGCAGTACTTC.

J is TRBJ1-2 and V is TRBV28; no firm D call. Trimming pared 8 bases from V and 0 bases from J, leaving 7 bases between. Germline-derived CDR1 and CDR2 are MDHEN and SYDVKM. The CDR3 extends over 12 amino acids. The CDR3 DNA is TGTGCCAGCGGTAGAGCTAACTATGGCTACACCTTC. It is translated as CASGRANYGYTF.

This clonotype occurred many times. This chain joins TRBV7-8 and TRBJ1-3, with D unresolved. CDR1 SGHVS and CDR2 FQNEAQ come from the germline V gene. CDR3 length: 14 amino acids. V was shortened by 4 bases and J by 6 bases, with 13 bases between the two germline ends. The CDR3 DNA follows: TGTGCCAGCAGCTGGACCAAGGGTGAAAACACCATATATTTT. As protein: CASSWTKGENTIYF.

This clonotype was seen only once. A much larger clone differs by one base, so this may be a read error. The V call is TRBV28, the J call TRBJ2-2; 13 bases are a match to TRBD2. Germline CDR1 reads MDHEN; CDR2 reads SYDVKM. V shed 5 bases and J 6 bases; nucleotides not matched to a gene: 12. This CDR3 spans 18 amino acids. CDR3 DNA: TGTGCCAGCAGTGAACTAGGACTAGCGGGAGTAGGTGCCGGGGAGCTGTTTTTT. It translates to CASSELGLAGVGAGELFF.

This clonotype was picked up one time. V usage is TRBV29-1 and J usage is TRBJ2-5; D possibly corresponds to TRBD1 (5 bases). The germline gives CDR1 SQVTM, CDR2 ANQGSEA. V was pared by 8 bases and J by 2 bases, with 12 bases between. The CDR3 contains 12 residues. The CDR3 reads CSLYQGQETQYF. The CDR3 coding sequence is TGCAGCTTATACCAGGGACAAGAGACCCAGTACTTC.

The rearrangement links TRBV11-2 to TRBJ1-1; D is perhaps TRBD1 (5 bases). The CDR3 runs 16 residues. In germline, CDR1 is SGHAT, CDR2 FQNNGV. V was clipped by 0 bases and J by 4 bases, with 15 bases between them. DNA of the CDR3: TGTGCCAGCAGCTTAGACCTAATCGGGGCGATCACTGAAGCTTTCTTT. The encoded protein is CASSLDLIGAITEAFF. The whole variable domain, remainder taken from reference TRBV11-2 and TRBJ1-1, is EAGVAQSPRYKIIEKRQSVAFWCNPISGHATLYWYQQILGQGPKLLIQFQNNGVVDDSQLPKDRFSAERLKGVDSTLKIQPAKLEDSAVYLCASSLDLIGAITEAFFGQGTRLTVV.

As to this clonotype: A single base separates this from a much larger clone, so it may be a read error. This chain connects TRBV5-1 to TRBJ1-1; possibly TRBD1 for D (6 bases). The CDR3 sequence is 15 residues long. Germline loops: CDR1 SGHRS, CDR2 YFSETQ. The CDR3 DNA sequence: TGCGCCAGCAGCGGGGGGCCGGGGGACCACACTGAATCTTTCTTT. Protein sequence: CASSGGPGDHTESFF.

This clonotype has more than one count but fewer than ten. The chain carries TRBV6-2 or TRBV6-3 and TRBJ2-5, with a weak D call TRBD1 (6 bases). CDR3 size: 16 residues. Trimming removed 6 bases at V and 2 bases at J, with 19 bases between. Germline CDR1 and CDR2: MNHEY and SVGEGT. The chain's CDR3 is CASSQALQGPQETQYF. The CDR3 DNA is TGTGCCAGCAGCCAAGCCTTACAGGGCCCACAAGAGACCCAGTACTTC.

There are a few counts of this clonotype. A much more abundant neighbour one base away suggests this may be a read error. The chain is built from TRBV15 and TRBJ1-5, with 7 bases matching TRBD1. The CDR3 consists of 14 residues. The germline gives CDR1 LNHNV, CDR2 YYDKDF (reference sequence). V lost 3 bases to trimming and J lost 4 bases; unmatched junction nucleotides: 3. The CDR3: CATSRTGLNQPQHF. In nucleotides, the CDR3 is TGTGCCACCAGCAGGACAGGGTTGAATCAGCCCCAGCATTTT.

This clonotype was seen a handful of times. The V gene is TRBV10-3, the J gene TRBJ2-7; D might be TRBD1 (5 bases). V shed 1 base and J shed 3 bases, with 16 bases lying between them. The CDR3 extends over 16 amino acids. The germline V gene encodes CDR1 ENHRY and CDR2 SYGVKD. The CDR3 protein is CAISEWGRELFYEQYF. DNA of the CDR3: TGTGCCATCAGTGAGTGGGGCAGGGAATTATTCTACGAGCAGTACTTC.

This clonotype was seen at least ten times. This chain uses TRBV7-6 with TRBJ1-3; 8 bases align to TRBD1. Germline V CDR1 and CDR2: SGHVS, FNYEAQ. Germline trimming cut 5 bases from V and 4 bases from J; bases unmatched to any gene: 7. The CDR3 length is 15 residues. CDR3 in DNA: TGTGCCAGCAGCGGGCAGGGGGCGGGAGGAAACACCATATATTTT. Its protein product is CASSGQGAGGNTIYF.

The chain combines TRBV27 with TRBJ1-5; D is unresolved. The V gene lost 9 bases and the J gene lost 1 base, with 7 bases spanning the gap. From germline, CDR1 is MNHEY and CDR2 SMNVEV (reference sequence). CDR3 size: 12 residues. The CDR3 nucleotides are TGTGCCAGGCTTATAAGCAATCAGCCCCAGCATTTT. The encoded protein is CARLISNQPQHF.

Comment on this clonotype: This may arise from a read error, as a much more abundant clone is one base away. The CDR3 region has the DNA TGTGCCAGTATGGAGAGAGAAGAACTGTTTTTT. Translation gives CASMEREELFF. This chain connects TRBV19 to TRBJ1-4; no clear D gene. V was clipped by 7 bases and J by 12 bases, with 12 bases between them. This CDR3 is built from 11 residues. Germline V gene sequence: CDR1 LNHDA, CDR2 SQIVND (reference sequence).